Sequencing of this T cell receptor beta chain was carried out in a study of human T cells and chemical hapten exposure. Study information: Patch testing was performed with 0.01% DPC on the upper back, with reading at 6 days. Regarding the study as a whole: No shift was seen in TCRs above 1 in 1000 frequency with DPC sensitization.

V lost 5 bases, J lost 10 bases, and 10 bases stayed unmatched. Germline V gene lookup returns CDR1 SGHTA and CDR2 FQGNSA. The CDR3 runs 15 residues. On this clonotype: The antigen remains undetermined.

One entry per CDR3 protein, called by TCRdb with MiXCR from the RACE reads. The repertoire holds approximately 260,000 distinct CDR3 sequences, with approximately 7.5% as singletons. As for time point: pre-sensitization, week 0. The treatment: therapeutic diphenylcyclopropenone sensitization with weekly scalp DPC. Alopecia patients deemed DPC-suitable, aged 18 to 70, excluding pregnancy. This specimen was whole blood, taken in connection with sensitization to the hapten diphenylcyclopropenone (DPC). The receptor's source is a man between 18 and 35 years old with alopecia areata. Some clones in this sample may be carry-over from other donors' samples. The chain joins TRBV7-2 to TRBJ1-6; 8 bases agree with TRBD1. As DNA, the CDR3 is TGTGCCAGCAGCATCACAGGGGGTTTGAGCTCACCCCTCCACTTT. Its protein is CASSITGGLSSPLHF. Based on the CDR3 plus reference TRBV7-2 and TRBJ1-6, the full variable domain is GAGVSQSPSNKVTEKGKDVELRCDPISGHTALYWYRQSLGQGLEFLIYFQGNSAPDKSGLPSDRFSAERTGGSVSTLTIQRTQQEDSAVYLCASSITGGLSSPLHFGNGTRLTVT.